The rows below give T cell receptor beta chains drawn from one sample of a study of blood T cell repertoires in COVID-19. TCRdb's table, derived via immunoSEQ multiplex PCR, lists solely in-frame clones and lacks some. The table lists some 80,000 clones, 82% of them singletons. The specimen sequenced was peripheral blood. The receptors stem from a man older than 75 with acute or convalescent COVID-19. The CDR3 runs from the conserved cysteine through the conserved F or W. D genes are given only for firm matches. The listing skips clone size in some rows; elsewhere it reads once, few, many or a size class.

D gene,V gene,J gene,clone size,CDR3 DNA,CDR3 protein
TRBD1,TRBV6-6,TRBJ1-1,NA,TGTGCCAGCAGTTACCCACCCACAGGGGATGAAGCTTTCTTT,CASSYPPTGDEAFF
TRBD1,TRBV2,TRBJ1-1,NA,TGTGCCAGCAGCGGACAGGTCGCGAACACTGAAGCTTTCTTT,CASSGQVANTEAFF
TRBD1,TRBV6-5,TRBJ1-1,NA,TGTGCCAGCAGTATGACAGGGGGGGGGAACACTGAAGCTTTCTTT,CASSMTGGGNTEAFF
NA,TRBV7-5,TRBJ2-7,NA,TGTGCCAGAAGCGCGGGCAACAGCCACTACGAGCAGTACTTC,CARSAGNSHYEQYF
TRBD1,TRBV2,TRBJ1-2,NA,TGTGCCAGCAGTGATAAGCGGCAGGGGGTCTATGGCTACACCTTC,CASSDKRQGVYGYTF
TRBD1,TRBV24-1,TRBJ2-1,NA,TGTGCCACCAGTGATCCCGGACAGGGGGGAAACAATGAGCAGTTCTTC,CATSDPGQGGNNEQFF
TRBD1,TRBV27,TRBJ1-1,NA,TGTGCCAGCTCCAGGGGGACAGGGAACACTGAAGCTTTCTTT,CASSRGTGNTEAFF
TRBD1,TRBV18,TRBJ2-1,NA,TGTGCCAGCTCACCACGTACTCCGGGACAGGGTTTTCACGAGCAGTTCTTC,CASSPRTPGQGFHEQFF
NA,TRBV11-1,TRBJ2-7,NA,TGTGCCAGCAGCAAAAGACAGGACCGCTACGAGCAGTACTTC,CASSKRQDRYEQYF
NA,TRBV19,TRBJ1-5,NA,TGTGCCAGTAGGGACGGTCAGGGCCGCAATCAGCCCCAGCATTTT,CASRDGQGRNQPQHF
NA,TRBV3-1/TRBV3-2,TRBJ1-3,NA,TGTGCCAGCAGCCAAGGGTACAGCTCTGGAAACACCATATATTTT,CASSQGYSSGNTIYF
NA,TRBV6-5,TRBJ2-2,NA,TGTGCCAGCACCGTGTTCGGGGGAACCGGGGAGCTGTTTTTT,CASTVFGGTGELFF
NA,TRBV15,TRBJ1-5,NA,TGTGCCACCGGTACAGGCAAATATAGCAATCAGCCCCAGCATTTT,CATGTGKYSNQPQHF
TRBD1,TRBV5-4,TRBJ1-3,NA,TGTGCCAGCAGCTTGGGACAGGGCGTAAACACCATATATTTT,CASSLGQGVNTIYF
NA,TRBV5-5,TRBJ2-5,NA,TGTGCCAGCAGCTTACTAGTGAACCCAGCAGAGACCCAGTACTTC,CASSLLVNPAETQYF
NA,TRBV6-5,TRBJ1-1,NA,TGTGCCAGCAGTAACTTGCGAGGAGCTTTCTTT,CASSNLRGAFF
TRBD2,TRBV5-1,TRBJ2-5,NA,TGCGCCAGCAGCCCCCCGGCTAGCGGGGAGACCCAGTACTTC,CASSPPASGETQYF
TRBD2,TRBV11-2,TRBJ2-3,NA,TGTGCCACCAGATTCGGGCTAGCGGGGGGATTACGGCCAGATACGCAGTATTTT,CATRFGLAGGLRPDTQYF
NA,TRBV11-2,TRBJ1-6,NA,TGTGCCAGCAGCTTTTACCCTCAGGGGAGCTCCTATAATTCACCCCTCCACTTT,CASSFYPQGSSYNSPLHF
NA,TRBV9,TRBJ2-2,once,TGTGCCACAGGAAAGGGGGCGAACACCGGGGAGCTGTTTTTT,CATGKGANTGELFF
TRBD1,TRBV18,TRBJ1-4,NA,TGTGCCAGCTCACCAGGGACAGTGGATGAAAAACTGTTTTTT,CASSPGTVDEKLFF
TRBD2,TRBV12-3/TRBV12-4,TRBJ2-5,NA,TGTGCCAGCAGTCGCAATGCGGGGGCCCAGTACTTC,CASSRNAGAQYF
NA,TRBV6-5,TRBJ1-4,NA,TGTGCCAGCAGTTACAGCGGGGGGACTAATGAAAAACTGTTTTTT,CASSYSGGTNEKLFF